This T cell receptor (beta chain) came from a study of cytomegalovirus exposure and HLA in healthy donors. The CDR3 loop spans 15 amino acids. Between the trimmed V and J ends, which lost 7 bases and 4 bases, there was a span of 19 bases. CDR1 and CDR2 from the germline V gene are SNHLY and FYNNEI. A single count supports this clone. 60 Vbeta and 13 Jbeta primers were used in PCR. Using immunoSEQ multiplex PCR, the repertoire was profiled, and TCRdb retains in-frame clones only, with some absent. The data show roughly 200,000 clones, around 86% seen once. This sequence was found in a man aged 25-40 years in good health and CMV-seronegative. Input material: PBMCs. The V and J genes are TRBV2 and TRBJ2-5; perhaps TRBD1 as D (5 bases). The CDR3 loop is CASNVQGSRVETQYF. CDR3 coding DNA: TGTGCCAGCAATGTCCAGGGTTCTAGGGTAGAGACCCAGTACTTC. The full variable domain, completed using reference TRBV2 and TRBJ2-5, is EPEVTQTPSHQVTQMGQEVILRCVPISNHLYFYWYRQILGQKVEFLVSFYNNEISEKSEIFDDQFSVERPDGSNFTLKIRSTKLEDSAMYFCASNVQGSRVETQYFGPGTRLLVL.